The entry that follows covers one T cell receptor (beta chain) sequence. The table lists this clonotype with many counts. Its antigen target is currently unknown. Qualities for individual bases were not recorded, and no much larger clone is one base off. V gives up 3 bases and J gives up 1 base, and the segment between their germline ends measures 9 bases. Including the terminal cysteine and phenylalanine, the CDR3 comprises 14 residues. Only CDR3 DNA is held: 42 bases, read in frame from base 1. Looking up the germline V gene yields CDR1 MDHEN and CDR2 SYDVKM. This entry is derived from a study of T-cell reconstitution after alpha-beta-depleted transplantation in children (dated by TCRdb to between 2015 and 2016). Describing the broader study: T-cell immune reconstitution after TCRalphabeta/CD19-depleted allogeneic hematopoietic cell transplantation in children was quantitatively tracked in the study by means of TCR repertoire profiling.

Library preparation was by PCR. TCRdb records Illumina HiSeq 2500 as the sequencer. To normalize quantification of the TCRbeta repertoire, the TCR libraries were built with molecular barcoding that relied on unique molecular identifiers. TCRdb ran its own pipeline on the public reads, namely fastp trimming at Q25 and MiXCR clone calling, and kept in-frame beta chains. CDR3 protein sequences are deduplicated, and each keeps its most common genes and DNA. This sample is represented by approximately 500,000 distinct CDR3 sequences; 8% to 11% of them were singletons. 2% to 2.5% of the sample is in the top ten clones. The treatment or condition label, read with the paper, signifies: allogeneic hematopoietic cell transplantation with graft depleted of TCRalphabeta T cells and CD19 B cells. The children who served as transplant recipients had been given grafts of TCRalphabeta/CD19-depleted allogeneic hematopoietic cells.

Findings and caveats that apply to the study as a whole: Hyperexpanded clone frequencies declined over subsequent months; after one year, T-cell counts and TCRbeta diversity were mostly attributed to newly produced T cells. In some patients, high TCRbeta diversity at day 60 was attributed to recipient T cells and intrathymic progenitors that had survived conditioning. About two months after transplant, the apparently early recovery of alphabetaT-cell counts reportedly depended on just several hundred clones that had expanded rapidly and came from non-depleted graft cells.

The chain employs TRBV28 and TRBJ1-2; TRBD1 is perhaps the D gene, given 6 matching bases. This clonotype was obtained from a child under 10 years old with inherited bone marrow failure, due to receive a stem cell transplant. Sequencing was performed on PBMCs, taken before TCRalphabeta/CD19-depleted stem cell transplant. The base sequence is TGTGCCAGCAGTTTCAGGGGCCTTAACTATGGCTACACCTTC. It codes for CASSFRGLNYGYTF.